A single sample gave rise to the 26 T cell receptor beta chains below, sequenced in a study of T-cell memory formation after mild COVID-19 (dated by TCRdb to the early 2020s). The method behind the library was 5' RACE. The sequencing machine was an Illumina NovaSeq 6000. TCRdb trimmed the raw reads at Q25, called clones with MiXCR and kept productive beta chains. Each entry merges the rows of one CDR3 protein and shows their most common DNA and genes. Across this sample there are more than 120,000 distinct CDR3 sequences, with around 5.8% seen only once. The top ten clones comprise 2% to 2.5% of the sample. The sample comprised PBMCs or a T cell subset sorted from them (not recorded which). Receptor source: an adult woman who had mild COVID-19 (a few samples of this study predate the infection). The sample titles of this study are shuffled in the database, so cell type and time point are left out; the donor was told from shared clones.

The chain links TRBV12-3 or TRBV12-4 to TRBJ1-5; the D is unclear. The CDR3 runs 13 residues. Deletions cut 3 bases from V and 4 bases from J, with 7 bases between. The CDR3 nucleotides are TGTGCCAGCAGTTTCACACAGAATCAGCCCCAGCATTTT. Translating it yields CASSFTQNQPQHF.

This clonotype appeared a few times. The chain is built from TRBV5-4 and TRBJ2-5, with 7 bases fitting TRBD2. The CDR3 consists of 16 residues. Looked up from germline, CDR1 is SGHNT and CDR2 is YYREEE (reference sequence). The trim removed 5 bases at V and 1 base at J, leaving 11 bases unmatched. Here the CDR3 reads CASRPTLRGVQETQYF. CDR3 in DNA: TGTGCCAGCAGACCCACCCTACGGGGGGTCCAAGAGACCCAGTACTTC.

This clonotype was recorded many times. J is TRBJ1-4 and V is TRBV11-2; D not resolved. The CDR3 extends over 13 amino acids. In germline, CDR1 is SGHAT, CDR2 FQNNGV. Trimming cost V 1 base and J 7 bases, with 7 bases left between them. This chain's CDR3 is CASSLVVREKLFF. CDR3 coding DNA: TGTGCCAGCAGCTTAGTGGTTCGTGAAAAACTGTTTTTT.

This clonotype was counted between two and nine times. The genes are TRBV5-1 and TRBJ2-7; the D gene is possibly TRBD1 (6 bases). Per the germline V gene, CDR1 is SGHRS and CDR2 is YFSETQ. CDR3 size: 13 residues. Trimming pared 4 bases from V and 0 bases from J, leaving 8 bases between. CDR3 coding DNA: TGCGCCAGCAGCCGGGACAACTCCTACGAGCAGTACTTC. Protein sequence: CASSRDNSYEQYF.

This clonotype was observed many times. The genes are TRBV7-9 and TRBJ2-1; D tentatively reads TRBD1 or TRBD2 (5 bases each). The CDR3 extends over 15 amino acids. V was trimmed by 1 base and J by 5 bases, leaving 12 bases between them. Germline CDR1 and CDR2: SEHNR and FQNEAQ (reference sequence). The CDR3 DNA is TGTGCCAGCAGCTTAGGAGTCGGGACCAACAATGAGCAGTTCTTC. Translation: CASSLGVGTNNEQFF.

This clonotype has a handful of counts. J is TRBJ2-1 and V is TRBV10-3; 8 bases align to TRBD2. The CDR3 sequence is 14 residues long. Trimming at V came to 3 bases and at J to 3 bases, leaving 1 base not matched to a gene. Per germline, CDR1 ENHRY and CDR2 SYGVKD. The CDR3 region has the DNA TGTGCCATCAGTGATGGGACTAGCTACAATGAGCAGTTCTTC. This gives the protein CAISDGTSYNEQFF.

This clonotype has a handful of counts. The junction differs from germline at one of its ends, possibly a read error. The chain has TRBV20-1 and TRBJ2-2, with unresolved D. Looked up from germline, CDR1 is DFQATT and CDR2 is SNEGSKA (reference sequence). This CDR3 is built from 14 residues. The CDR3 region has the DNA TGCAGTGCGAGAGGTCCGGGGAACACCGGGGAGCTGTTTTTT. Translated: CSARGPGNTGELFF.

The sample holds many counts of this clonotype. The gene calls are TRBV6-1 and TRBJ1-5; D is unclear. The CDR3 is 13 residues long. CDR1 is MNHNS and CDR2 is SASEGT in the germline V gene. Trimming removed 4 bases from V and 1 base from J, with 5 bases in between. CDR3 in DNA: TGTGCCAGCAGTGCCGACAGCAATCAGCCCCAGCATTTT. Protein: CASSADSNQPQHF.

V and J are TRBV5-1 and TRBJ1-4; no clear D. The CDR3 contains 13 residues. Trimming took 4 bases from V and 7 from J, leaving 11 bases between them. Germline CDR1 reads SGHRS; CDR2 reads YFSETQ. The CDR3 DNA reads TGCGCCAGCAGCACGAAGGGTGGTGAAAAACTGTTTTTT. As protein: CASSTKGGEKLFF.

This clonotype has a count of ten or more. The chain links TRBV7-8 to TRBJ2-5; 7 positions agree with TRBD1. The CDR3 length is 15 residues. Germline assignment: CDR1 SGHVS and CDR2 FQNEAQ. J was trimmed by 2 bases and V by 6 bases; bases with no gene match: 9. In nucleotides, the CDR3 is TGTGCCAGCAGACCGAATCGACAGGGACAAGAGACCCAGTACTTC. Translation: CASRPNRQGQETQYF.

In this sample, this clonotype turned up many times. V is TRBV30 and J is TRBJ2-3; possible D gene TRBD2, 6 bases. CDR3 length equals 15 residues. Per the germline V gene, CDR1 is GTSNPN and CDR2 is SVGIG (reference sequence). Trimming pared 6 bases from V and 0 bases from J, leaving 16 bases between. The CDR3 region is CACNRDSYSTDTQYF. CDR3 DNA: TGTGCCTGCAACCGGGACTCTTATAGCACAGATACGCAGTATTTT.

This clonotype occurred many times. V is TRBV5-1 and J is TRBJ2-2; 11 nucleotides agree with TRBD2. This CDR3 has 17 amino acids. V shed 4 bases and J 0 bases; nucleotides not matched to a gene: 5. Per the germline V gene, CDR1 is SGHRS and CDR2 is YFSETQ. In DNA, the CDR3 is TGCGCCAGCAGCCACGGGACTAGCGGAACGAACACCGGGGAGCTGTTTTTT. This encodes CASSHGTSGTNTGELFF.

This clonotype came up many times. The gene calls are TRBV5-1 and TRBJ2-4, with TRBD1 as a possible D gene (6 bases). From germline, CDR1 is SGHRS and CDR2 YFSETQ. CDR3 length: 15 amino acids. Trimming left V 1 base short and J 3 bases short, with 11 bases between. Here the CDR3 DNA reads TGCGCCAGCAGCTTGACAGGGTGGGACAAAAACATTCAGTACTTC. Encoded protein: CASSLTGWDKNIQYF.

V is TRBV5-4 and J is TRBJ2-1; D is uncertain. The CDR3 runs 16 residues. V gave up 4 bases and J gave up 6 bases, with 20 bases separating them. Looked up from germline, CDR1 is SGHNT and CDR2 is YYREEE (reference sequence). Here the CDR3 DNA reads TGTGCCAGCAGCCCGGAGATATCAGCTGGACCCAATGAGCAGTTCTTC. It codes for CASSPEISAGPNEQFF.

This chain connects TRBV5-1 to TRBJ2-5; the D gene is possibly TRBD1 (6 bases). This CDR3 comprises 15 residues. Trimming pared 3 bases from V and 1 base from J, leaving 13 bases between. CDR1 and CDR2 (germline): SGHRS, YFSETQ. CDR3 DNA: TGCGCCAGCAGCTACTCCGGGACACTCCAAGAGACCCAGTACTTC. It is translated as CASSYSGTLQETQYF.

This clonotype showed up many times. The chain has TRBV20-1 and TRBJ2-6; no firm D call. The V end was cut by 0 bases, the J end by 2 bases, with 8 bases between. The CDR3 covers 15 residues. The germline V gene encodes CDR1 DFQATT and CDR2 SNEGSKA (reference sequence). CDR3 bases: TGCAGTGCTAGAGAAGGCGGAGCTGGGGCCAACGTCCTGACTTTC. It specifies CSAREGGAGANVLTF.

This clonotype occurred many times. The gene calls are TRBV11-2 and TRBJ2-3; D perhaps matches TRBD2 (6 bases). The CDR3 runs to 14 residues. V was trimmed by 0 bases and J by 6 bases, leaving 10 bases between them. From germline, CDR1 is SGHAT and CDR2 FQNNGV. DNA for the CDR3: TGTGCCAGCAGCTTAGAGATCCGGGGGGATACGCAGTATTTT. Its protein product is CASSLEIRGDTQYF.

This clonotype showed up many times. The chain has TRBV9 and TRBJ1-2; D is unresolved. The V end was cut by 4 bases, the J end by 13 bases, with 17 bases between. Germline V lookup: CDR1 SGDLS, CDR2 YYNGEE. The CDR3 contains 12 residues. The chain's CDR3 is CASSPALFIPTF. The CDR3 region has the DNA TGTGCCAGCAGCCCTGCCCTATTCATACCCACCTTC.

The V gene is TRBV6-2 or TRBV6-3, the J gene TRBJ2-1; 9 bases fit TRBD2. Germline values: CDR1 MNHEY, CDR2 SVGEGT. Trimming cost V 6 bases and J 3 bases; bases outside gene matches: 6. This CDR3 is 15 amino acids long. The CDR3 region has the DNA TGTGCCAGCAGGTCTAGCGGGAATAACTACAATGAGCAGTTCTTC. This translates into CASRSSGNNYNEQFF.

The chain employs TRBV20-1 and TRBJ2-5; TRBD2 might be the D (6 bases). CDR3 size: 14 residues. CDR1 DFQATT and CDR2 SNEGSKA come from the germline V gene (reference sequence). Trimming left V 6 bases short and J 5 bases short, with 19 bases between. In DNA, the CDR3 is TGCAGTGCAATAAAGGGAGGAGGCGGCGAGACCCAGTACTTC. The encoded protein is CSAIKGGGGETQYF.

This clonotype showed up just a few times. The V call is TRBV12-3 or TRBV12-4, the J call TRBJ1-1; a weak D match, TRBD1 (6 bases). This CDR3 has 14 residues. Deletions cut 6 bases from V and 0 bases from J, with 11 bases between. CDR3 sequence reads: CASSADRLNTEAFF. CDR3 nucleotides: TGTGCCAGCAGCGCGGACAGATTGAACACTGAAGCTTTCTTT.

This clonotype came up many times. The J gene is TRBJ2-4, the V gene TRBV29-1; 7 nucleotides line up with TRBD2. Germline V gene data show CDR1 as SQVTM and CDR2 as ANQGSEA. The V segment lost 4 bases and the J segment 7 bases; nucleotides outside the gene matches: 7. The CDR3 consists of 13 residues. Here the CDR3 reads CSVVWDGGNIQYF. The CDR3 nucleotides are TGCAGCGTTGTGTGGGACGGGGGGAACATTCAGTACTTC.

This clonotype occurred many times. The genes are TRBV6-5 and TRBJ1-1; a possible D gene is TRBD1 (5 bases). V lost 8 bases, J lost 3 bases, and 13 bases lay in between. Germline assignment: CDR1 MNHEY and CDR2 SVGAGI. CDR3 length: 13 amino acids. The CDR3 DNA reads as TGTGCCAGCCGTGGGGGTAGGCACACTGAAGCTTTCTTT. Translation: CASRGGRHTEAFF.

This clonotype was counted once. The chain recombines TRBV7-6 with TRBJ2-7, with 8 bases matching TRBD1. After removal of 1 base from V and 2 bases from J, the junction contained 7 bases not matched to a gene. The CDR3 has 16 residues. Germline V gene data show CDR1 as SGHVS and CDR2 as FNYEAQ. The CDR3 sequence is CASSLVSGGSPYEQYF. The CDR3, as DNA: TGTGCCAGCAGCTTAGTCTCAGGGGGCAGCCCCTACGAGCAGTACTTC.

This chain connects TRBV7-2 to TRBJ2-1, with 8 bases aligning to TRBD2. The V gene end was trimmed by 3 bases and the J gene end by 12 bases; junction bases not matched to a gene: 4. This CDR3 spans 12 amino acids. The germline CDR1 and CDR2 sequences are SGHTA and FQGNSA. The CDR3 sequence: CASSFAGGWQFF. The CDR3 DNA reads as TGTGCCAGCAGCTTTGCGGGAGGCTGGCAGTTCTTC.

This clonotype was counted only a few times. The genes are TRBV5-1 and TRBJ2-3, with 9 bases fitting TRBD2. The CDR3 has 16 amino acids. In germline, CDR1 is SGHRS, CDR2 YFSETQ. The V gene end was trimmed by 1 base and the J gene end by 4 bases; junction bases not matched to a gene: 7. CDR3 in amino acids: CASSLTRAGGADTQYF. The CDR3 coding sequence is TGCGCCAGCAGCTTGACGAGAGCGGGAGGTGCAGATACGCAGTATTTT.